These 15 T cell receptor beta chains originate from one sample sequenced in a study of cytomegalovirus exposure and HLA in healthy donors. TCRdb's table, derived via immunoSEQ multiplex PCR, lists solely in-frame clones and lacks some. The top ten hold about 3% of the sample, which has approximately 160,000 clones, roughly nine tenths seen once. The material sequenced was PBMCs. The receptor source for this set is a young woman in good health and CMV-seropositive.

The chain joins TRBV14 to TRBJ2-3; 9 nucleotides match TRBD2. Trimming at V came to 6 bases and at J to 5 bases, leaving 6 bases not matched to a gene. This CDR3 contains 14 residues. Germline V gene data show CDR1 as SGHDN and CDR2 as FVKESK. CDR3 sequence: CASRRGGALDTQYF. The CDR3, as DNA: TGTGCCAGCAGGCGCGGGGGGGCCTTAGATACGCAGTATTTT.

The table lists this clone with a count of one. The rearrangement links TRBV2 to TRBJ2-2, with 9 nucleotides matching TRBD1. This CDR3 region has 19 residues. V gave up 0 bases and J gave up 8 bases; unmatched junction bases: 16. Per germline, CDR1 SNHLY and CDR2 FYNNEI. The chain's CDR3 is CASSEALHGTGTIKGELFF. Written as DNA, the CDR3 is TGTGCCAGCAGTGAAGCGCTTCACGGGACAGGGACGATCAAAGGGGAGCTGTTTTTT. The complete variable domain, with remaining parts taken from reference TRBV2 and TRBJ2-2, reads EPEVTQTPSHQVTQMGQEVILRCVPISNHLYFYWYRQILGQKVEFLVSFYNNEISEKSEIFDDQFSVERPDGSNFTLKIRSTKLEDSAMYFCASSEALHGTGTIKGELFFGEGSRLTVL.

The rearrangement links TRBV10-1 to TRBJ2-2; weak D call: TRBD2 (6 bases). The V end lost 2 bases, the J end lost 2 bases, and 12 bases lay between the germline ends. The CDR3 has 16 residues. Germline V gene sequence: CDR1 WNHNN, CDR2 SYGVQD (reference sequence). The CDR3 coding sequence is TGCGCCAGCAGTGAGGCGGGACCCTTCAACACCGGGGAGCTGTTTTTT. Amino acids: CASSEAGPFNTGELFF.

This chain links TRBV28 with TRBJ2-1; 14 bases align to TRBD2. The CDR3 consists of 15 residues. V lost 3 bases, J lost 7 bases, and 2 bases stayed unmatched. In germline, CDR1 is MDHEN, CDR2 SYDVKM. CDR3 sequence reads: CASSLGTSGRNEQFF. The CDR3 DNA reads TGTGCCAGCAGTTTGGGGACTAGCGGGAGAAATGAGCAGTTCTTC.

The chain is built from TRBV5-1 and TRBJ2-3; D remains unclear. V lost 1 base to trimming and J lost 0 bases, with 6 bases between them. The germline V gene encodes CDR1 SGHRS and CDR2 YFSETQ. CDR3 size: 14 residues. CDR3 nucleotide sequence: TGCGCCAGCAGCTTGCGGGTTAGCACAGATACGCAGTATTTT. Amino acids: CASSLRVSTDTQYF. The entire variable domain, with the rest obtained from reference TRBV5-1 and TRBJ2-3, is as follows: KAGVTQTPRYLIKTRGQQVTLSCSPISGHRSVSWYQQTPGQGLQFLFEYFSETQRNKGNFPGRFSGRQFSNSRSEMNVSTLELGDSALYLCASSLRVSTDTQYFGPGTRLTVL.

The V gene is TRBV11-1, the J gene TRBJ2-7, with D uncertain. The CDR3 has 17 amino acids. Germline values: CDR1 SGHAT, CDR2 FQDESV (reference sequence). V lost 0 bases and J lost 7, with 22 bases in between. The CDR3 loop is CASSLALNGAGSYEQYF. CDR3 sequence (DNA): TGTGCCAGCAGCTTAGCGCTTAACGGAGCCGGATCTTATGAGCAGTACTTC.

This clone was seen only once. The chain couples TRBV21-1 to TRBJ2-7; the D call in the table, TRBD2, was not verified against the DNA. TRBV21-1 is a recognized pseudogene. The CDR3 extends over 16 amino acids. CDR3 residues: CASSAITGSGSYEQYF. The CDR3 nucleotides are TGTGCCAGCAGCGCTATCACGGGATCAGGCTCCTACGAGCAGTACTTC.

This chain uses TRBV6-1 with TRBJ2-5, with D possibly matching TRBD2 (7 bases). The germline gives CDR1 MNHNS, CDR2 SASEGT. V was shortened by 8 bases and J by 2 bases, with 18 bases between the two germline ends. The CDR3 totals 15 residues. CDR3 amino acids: CASQGRDTGQETQYF. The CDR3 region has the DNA TGTGCCAGCCAGGGGAGGGATACGGGTCAAGAGACCCAGTACTTC.

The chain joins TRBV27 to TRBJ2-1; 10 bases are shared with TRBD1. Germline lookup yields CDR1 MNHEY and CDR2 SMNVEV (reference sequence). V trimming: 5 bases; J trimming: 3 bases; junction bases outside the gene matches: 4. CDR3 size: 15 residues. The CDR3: CASSHGQGGYNEQFF. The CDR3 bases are TGTGCCAGCAGTCATGGACAGGGGGGCTACAATGAGCAGTTCTTC.

Here the CDR3 DNA reads TGCGCCAGCAGCTTGGCTTCTAGCGGGGTAACTAGCACAGATACGCAGTATTTT. As protein: CASSLASSGVTSTDTQYF. The rearrangement uses TRBV5-1 and TRBJ2-3; 9 bases line up with TRBD2. The CDR3 is 18 amino acids. Germline values: CDR1 SGHRS, CDR2 YFSETQ. V was pared by 0 bases and J by 0 bases, with 8 bases of the junction left unmatched.

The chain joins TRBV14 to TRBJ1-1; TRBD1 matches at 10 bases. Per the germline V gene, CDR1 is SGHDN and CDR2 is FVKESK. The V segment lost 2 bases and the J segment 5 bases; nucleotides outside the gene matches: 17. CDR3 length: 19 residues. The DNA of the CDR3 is TGTGCCAGCAGCCAACTCGGCGGGACAGGGGCTTTCCGGGGGACTGAAGCTTTCTTT. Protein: CASSQLGGTGAFRGTEAFF.

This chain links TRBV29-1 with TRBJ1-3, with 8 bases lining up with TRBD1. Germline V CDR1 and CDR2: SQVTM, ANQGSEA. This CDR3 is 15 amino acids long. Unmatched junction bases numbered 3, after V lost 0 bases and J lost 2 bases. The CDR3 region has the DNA TGCAGCGTTGAAGATCAGGGGGCAGCTGGAAACACCATATATTTT. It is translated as CSVEDQGAAGNTIYF.

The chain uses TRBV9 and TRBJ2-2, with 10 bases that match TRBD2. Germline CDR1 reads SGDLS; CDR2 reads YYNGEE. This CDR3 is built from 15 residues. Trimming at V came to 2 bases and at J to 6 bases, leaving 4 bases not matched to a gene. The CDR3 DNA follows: TGTGCCAGCAGCGTCCTAGCGGGAGTATCCGGGGAGCTGTTTTTT. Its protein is CASSVLAGVSGELFF. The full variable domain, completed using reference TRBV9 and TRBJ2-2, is DSGVTQTPKHLITATGQRVTLRCSPRSGDLSVYWYQQSLDQGLQFLIQYYNGEERAKGNILERFSAQQFPDLHSELNLSSLELGDSALYFCASSVLAGVSGELFFGEGSRLTVL.

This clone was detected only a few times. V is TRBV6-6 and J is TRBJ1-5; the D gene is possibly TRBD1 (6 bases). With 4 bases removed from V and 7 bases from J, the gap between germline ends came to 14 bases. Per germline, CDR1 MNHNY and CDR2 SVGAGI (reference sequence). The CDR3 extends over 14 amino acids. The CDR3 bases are TGTGCCAGCAGTTCCGAACAGGGTGGACAGCCCCAGCATTTT. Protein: CASSSEQGGQPQHF.

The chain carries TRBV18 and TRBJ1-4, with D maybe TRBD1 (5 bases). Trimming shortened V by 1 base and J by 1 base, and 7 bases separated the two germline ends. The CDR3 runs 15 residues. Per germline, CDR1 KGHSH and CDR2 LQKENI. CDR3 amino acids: CASSPQGITNEKLFF. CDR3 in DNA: TGTGCCAGCTCACCACAGGGGATAACTAATGAAAAACTGTTTTTT.